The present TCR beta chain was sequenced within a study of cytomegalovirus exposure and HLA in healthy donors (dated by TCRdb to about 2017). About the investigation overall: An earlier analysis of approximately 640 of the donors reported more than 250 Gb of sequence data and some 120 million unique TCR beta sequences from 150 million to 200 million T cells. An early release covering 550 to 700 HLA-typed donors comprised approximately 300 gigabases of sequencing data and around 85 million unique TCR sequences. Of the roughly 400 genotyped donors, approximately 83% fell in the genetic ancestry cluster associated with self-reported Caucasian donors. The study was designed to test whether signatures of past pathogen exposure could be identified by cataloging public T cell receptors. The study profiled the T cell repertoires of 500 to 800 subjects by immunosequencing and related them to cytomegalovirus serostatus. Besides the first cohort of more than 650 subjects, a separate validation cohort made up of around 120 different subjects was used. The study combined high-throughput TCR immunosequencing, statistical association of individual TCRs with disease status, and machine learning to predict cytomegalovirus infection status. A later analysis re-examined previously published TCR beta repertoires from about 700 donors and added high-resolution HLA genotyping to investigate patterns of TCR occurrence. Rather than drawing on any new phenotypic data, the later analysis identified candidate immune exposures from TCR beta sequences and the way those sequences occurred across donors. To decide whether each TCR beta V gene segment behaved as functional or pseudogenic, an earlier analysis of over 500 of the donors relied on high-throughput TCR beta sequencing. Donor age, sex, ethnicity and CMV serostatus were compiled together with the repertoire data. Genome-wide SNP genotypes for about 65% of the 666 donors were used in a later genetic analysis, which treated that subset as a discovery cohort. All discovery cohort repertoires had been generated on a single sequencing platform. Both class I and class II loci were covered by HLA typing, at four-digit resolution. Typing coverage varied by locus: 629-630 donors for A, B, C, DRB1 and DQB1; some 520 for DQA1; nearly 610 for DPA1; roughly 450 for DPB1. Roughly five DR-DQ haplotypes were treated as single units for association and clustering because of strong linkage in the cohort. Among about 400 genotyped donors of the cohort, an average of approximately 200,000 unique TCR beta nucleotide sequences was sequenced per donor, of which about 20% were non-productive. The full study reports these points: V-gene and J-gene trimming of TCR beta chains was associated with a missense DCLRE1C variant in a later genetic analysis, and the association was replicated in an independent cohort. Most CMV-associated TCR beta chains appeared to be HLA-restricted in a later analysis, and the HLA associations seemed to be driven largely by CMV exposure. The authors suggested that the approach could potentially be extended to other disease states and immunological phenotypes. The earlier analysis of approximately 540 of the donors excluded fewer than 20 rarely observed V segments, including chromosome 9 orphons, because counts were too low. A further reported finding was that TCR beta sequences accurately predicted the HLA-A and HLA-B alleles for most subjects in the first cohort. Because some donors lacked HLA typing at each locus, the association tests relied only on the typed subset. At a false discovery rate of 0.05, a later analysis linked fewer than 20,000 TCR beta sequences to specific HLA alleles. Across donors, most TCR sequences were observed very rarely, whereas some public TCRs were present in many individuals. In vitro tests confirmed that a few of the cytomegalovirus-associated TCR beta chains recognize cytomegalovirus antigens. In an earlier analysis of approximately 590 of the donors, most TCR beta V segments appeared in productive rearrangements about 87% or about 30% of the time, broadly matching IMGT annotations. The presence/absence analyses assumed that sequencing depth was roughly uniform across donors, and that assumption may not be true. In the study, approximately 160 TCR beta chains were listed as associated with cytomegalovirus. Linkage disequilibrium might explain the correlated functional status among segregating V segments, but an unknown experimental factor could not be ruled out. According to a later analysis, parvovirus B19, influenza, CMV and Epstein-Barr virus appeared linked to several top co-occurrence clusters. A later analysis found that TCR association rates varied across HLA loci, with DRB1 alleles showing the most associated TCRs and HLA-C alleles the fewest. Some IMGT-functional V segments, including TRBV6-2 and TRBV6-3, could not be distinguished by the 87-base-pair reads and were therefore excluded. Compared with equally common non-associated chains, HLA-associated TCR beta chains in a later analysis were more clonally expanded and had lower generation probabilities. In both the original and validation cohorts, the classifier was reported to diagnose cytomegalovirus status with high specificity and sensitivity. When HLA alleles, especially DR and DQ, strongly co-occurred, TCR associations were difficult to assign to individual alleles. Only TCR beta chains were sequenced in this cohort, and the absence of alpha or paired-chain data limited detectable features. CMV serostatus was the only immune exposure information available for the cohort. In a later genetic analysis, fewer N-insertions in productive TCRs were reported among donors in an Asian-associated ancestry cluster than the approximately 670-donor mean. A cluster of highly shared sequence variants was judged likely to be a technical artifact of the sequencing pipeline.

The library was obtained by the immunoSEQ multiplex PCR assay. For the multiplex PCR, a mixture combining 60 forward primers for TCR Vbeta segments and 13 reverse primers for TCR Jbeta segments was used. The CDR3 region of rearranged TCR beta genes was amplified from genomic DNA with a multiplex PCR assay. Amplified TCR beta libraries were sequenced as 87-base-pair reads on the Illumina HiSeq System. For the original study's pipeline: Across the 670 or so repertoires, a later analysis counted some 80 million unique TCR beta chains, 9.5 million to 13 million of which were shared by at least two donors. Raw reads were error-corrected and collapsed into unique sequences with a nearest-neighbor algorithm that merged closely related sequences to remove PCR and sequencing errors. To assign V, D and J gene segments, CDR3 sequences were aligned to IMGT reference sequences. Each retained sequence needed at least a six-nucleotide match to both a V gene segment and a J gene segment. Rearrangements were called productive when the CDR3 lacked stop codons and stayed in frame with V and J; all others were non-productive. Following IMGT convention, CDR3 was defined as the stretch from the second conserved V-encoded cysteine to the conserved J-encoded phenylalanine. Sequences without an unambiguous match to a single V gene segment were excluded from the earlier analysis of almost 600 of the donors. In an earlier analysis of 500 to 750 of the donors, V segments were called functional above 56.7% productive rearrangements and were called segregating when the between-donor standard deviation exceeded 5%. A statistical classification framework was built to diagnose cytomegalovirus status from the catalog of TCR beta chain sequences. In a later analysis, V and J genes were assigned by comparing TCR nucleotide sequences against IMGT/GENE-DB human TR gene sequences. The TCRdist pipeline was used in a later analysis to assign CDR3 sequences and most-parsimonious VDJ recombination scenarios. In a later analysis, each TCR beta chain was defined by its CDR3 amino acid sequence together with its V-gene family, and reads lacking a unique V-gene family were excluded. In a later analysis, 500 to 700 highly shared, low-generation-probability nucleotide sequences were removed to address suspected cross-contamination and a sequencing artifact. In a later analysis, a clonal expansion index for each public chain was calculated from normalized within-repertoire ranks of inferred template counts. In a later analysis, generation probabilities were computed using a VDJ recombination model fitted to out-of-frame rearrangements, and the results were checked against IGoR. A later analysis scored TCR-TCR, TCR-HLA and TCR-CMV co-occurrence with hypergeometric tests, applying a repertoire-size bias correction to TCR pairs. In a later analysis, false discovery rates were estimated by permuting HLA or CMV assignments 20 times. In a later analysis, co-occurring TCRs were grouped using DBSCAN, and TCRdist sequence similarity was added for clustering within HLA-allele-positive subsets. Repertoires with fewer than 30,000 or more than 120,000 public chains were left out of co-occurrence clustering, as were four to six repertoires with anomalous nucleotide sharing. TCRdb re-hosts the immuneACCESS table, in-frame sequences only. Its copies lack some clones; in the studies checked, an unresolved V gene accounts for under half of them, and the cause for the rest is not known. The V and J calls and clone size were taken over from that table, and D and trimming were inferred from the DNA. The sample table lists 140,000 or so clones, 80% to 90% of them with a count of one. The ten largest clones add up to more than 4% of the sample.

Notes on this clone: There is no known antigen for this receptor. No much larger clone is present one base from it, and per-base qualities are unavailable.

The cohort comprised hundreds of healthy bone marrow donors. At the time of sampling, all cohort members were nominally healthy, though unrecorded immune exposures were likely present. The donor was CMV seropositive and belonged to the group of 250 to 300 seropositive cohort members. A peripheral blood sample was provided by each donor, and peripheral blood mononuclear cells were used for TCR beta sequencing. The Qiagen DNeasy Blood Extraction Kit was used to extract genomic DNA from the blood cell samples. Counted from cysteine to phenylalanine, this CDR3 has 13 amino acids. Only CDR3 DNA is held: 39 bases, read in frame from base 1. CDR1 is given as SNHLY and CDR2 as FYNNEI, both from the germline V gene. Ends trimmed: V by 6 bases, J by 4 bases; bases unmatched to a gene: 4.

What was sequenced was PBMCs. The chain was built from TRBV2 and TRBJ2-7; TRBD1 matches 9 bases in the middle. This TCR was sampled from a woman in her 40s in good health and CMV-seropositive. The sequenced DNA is TGTGCCAGCAGGAGGGACAGGGATTACGAGCAGTACTTC. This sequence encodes CASRRDRDYEQYF. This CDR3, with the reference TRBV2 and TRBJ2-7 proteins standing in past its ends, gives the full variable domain EPEVTQTPSHQVTQMGQEVILRCVPISNHLYFYWYRQILGQKVEFLVSFYNNEISEKSEIFDDQFSVERPDGSNFTLKIRSTKLEDSAMYFCASRRDRDYEQYFGPGTRLTVT.